This passage covers 21 T cell receptor beta chains from one sample sequenced in a study of identical twins. TCRdb reprocessed the 5' RACE reads via MiXCR and lists one record per CDR3 protein. The sample includes just over 450,000 distinct CDR3 sequences, 13% to 15% of them seen just once. The same specimen was also included in a second study, on yellow fever vaccine responses in identical twins.

Sequencing was done on a sample of CD4+ T cells sorted from blood. These receptors all come from a woman aged 18 to 35 in good health.

V gene TRBV10-3 combines with J gene TRBJ1-1, with 7 bases aligning to TRBD1. The CDR3 runs 13 residues. After removal of 8 bases from V and 0 bases from J, the junction contained 3 bases not matched to a gene. Germline lookup yields CDR1 ENHRY and CDR2 SYGVKD. CDR3 sequence (DNA): TGTGCCATCGAGGGGGCTCTGAACACTGAAGCTTTCTTT. It is translated as CAIEGALNTEAFF.

This clonotype came up a few times. The chain combines TRBV20-1 with TRBJ2-7; D possibly corresponds to TRBD1 (6 bases). The V end lost 5 bases, the J end lost 1 base, and 15 bases lay between the germline ends. The CDR3 contains 14 residues. Germline CDR1 and CDR2: DFQATT and SNEGSKA (reference sequence). The DNA of the CDR3 is TGCAGTGCTCGTCCTTGGGACAAATCCTACGAGCAGTACTTC. This sequence encodes CSARPWDKSYEQYF.

This clonotype was counted ten times or more. The CDR3 here is CASSLKSGVLLNEQFF. The CDR3 DNA is TGTGCCAGCAGTTTAAAGAGCGGGGTATTACTCAATGAGCAGTTCTTC. V and J are TRBV12-3 or TRBV12-4 and TRBJ2-1; 7 positions match TRBD2. V trimming: 2 bases; J trimming: 6 bases; junction bases outside the gene matches: 10. This CDR3 contains 16 residues.

This clonotype was picked up many times. The chain has TRBV20-1 and TRBJ2-3; 7 bases match TRBD1. This CDR3 is 12 amino acids long. The V gene's germline CDR1 is DFQATT and CDR2 SNEGSKA (reference sequence). Losses at the gene ends were 5 bases for V and 4 bases for J; bases not matched to a gene: 3. The CDR3 reads CSARTGADTQYF. The CDR3 DNA is TGCAGTGCTCGAACAGGGGCAGATACGCAGTATTTT.

The CDR3 DNA reads TGTGCCAGCAGCGTAGACCTAGCGGGGGGGCTACAAGAGACCCAGTACTTC. This encodes CASSVDLAGGLQETQYF. The chain joins TRBV9 to TRBJ2-5; 12 bases fit TRBD2. After removal of 0 bases from V and 2 bases from J, the junction contained 5 bases not matched to a gene. This CDR3 has 17 residues. CDR1 and CDR2 from the germline V gene are SGDLS and YYNGEE. The variable domain in full, completed from reference TRBV9 and TRBJ2-5, reads DSGVTQTPKHLITATGQRVTLRCSPRSGDLSVYWYQQSLDQGLQFLIQYYNGEERAKGNILERFSAQQFPDLHSELNLSSLELGDSALYFCASSVDLAGGLQETQYFGPGTRLLVL.

This clonotype was recorded a few times. The chain recombines TRBV5-1 with TRBJ2-7; 8 bases agree with TRBD1. CDR3 size: 16 residues. Trimming took 1 base from V and 1 from J; bases not matched to a gene: 7. The germline gives CDR1 SGHRS, CDR2 YFSETQ. The CDR3 loop is CASSLRGTGISYEQYF. CDR3 sequence (DNA): TGCGCCAGCAGCTTGCGGGGGACAGGAATTTCCTACGAGCAGTACTTC.

This clonotype was seen only a few times. V gene TRBV6-2 or TRBV6-3 combines with J gene TRBJ2-3, with no clear D. V was cut by 8 bases and J by 6 bases, with 3 bases left in between. The CDR3 is made up of 9 amino acids. CDR1 MNHEY and CDR2 SVGEGT come from the germline V gene. The CDR3 reads CASGDTQYF. CDR3 bases: TGTGCCAGCGGGGATACGCAGTATTTT.

The rearrangement uses TRBV28 and TRBJ1-1; perhaps TRBD1 as D (5 bases). The germline V and J ends were trimmed by 2 bases and 4 bases, with 11 bases remaining between them. The length of the CDR3 is 14 residues. From germline, CDR1 is MDHEN and CDR2 SYDVKM. CDR3 loop: CASSLQGSRTEAFF. CDR3 in DNA: TGTGCCAGCAGTTTACAGGGATCTCGCACTGAAGCTTTCTTT.

This clonotype was seen only a few times. The chain carries TRBV20-1 and TRBJ2-4; possible D gene TRBD2, 6 bases. The germline gives CDR1 DFQATT, CDR2 SNEGSKA (reference sequence). The V gene lost 3 bases and the J gene lost 3 bases, with 18 bases spanning the gap. The CDR3 runs to 16 residues. Here the CDR3 DNA reads TGCAGTGCTAGTCGGTTGGAGGGAGGTGACAAAAACATTCAGTACTTC. It is translated as CSASRLEGGDKNIQYF.

This clonotype has just a few counts. The chain has TRBV18 and TRBJ2-2, with TRBD2 as a possible D gene (6 bases). Germline-derived CDR1 and CDR2 are KGHSH and LQKENI. Trimming cost V 0 bases and J 1 base, with 9 bases left between them. CDR3 size: 16 residues. The CDR3 sequence: CASSPPSGENTGELFF. CDR3 DNA: TGTGCCAGCTCACCACCGTCGGGGGAGAACACCGGGGAGCTGTTTTTT.

The CDR3 coding sequence is TGTGCCAGCAGTAGAACAGGGGACGGGGCCAACGTCCTGACTTTC. It is translated as CASSRTGDGANVLTF. The chain uses TRBV27 and TRBJ2-6; 7 bases agree with TRBD1. The junction had 5 bases not matched to a gene; V was cut back by 5 bases and J by 4 bases. CDR1 and CDR2 (germline): MNHEY, SMNVEV (reference sequence). The CDR3 spans 15 residues.

This clonotype was seen only a few times. The genes are TRBV6-1 and TRBJ2-1; unclear D gene. CDR3 length: 13 amino acids. Trimming removed 0 bases from V and 9 bases from J, with 9 bases in between. Germline V CDR1 and CDR2: MNHNS, SASEGT. The CDR3 region has the DNA TGTGCCAGCAGTGAAGCTAAGGGCCTTGAGCAGTTCTTC. Translated: CASSEAKGLEQFF.

The chain couples TRBV7-8 to TRBJ2-5; D gene uncertain. The CDR3 spans 12 residues. The germline V gene has CDR1 SGHVS and CDR2 FQNEAQ. V lost 5 bases, J lost 3 bases, and 7 bases lay in between. The CDR3 here is CASSKPKETQYF. DNA of the CDR3: TGTGCCAGCAGCAAACCTAAAGAGACCCAGTACTTC.

This rearrangement joins TRBV5-1 to TRBJ2-7, with D perhaps being TRBD1 or TRBD2 (5 bases each). The CDR3 has 12 amino acids. Deletions cut 7 bases from V and 6 bases from J, with 14 bases between. In germline, CDR1 is SGHRS, CDR2 YFSETQ. This CDR3 is CASAMGVGEQYF. The CDR3 DNA follows: TGCGCCAGCGCCATGGGGGTCGGCGAGCAGTACTTC.

This chain links TRBV15 with TRBJ2-3; 9 nucleotides agree with TRBD2. Germline assignment: CDR1 LNHNV and CDR2 YYDKDF (reference sequence). The CDR3 sequence is 17 residues long. V dropped 1 base and J dropped 2; count of bases not matched to a gene: 7. CDR3 in amino acids: CATSRGTLAGATDTQYF. CDR3 nucleotides: TGTGCCACCAGCAGAGGGACCTTAGCGGGGGCCACAGATACGCAGTATTTT.

The rearrangement links TRBV25-1 to TRBJ1-6, with D perhaps matching TRBD1 (6 bases). V was pared by 6 bases and J by 4 bases, with 10 bases between. The CDR3 covers 14 residues. Germline CDR1 and CDR2: MGHDK and SYGVNS. CDR3 nucleotides: TGTGCCAGCAGGTCCGGGACATATAATTCACCCCTCCACTTT. It specifies CASRSGTYNSPLHF.

The sample holds a few counts of this clonotype. The junction shows a germline mismatch at one end, possibly a read error. The chain couples TRBV11-2 to TRBJ2-3; a possible D gene is TRBD2 (5 bases). The CDR3 is 16 amino acids. Germline-derived CDR1 and CDR2 are SGHAT and FQNNGV. The CDR3 loop reads CASSLDGSSSTDTQYF. In nucleotides, the CDR3 is TGTGCCAGCAGCCTAGATGGGAGCTCTAGCACAGATACGCAGTATTTT.

The chain couples TRBV5-1 to TRBJ2-1; maybe TRBD2 (5 bases). The CDR3 sequence is 15 residues long. The V end was cut by 1 base, the J end by 2 bases, with 10 bases between. The V gene's germline CDR1 is SGHRS and CDR2 YFSETQ. CDR3 residues: CASSLNGVTYNEQFF. CDR3 bases: TGCGCCAGCAGCTTGAACGGGGTAACCTACAATGAGCAGTTCTTC. Complete variable domain (other parts from reference TRBV5-1 and TRBJ2-1): KAGVTQTPRYLIKTRGQQVTLSCSPISGHRSVSWYQQTPGQGLQFLFEYFSETQRNKGNFPGRFSGRQFSNSRSEMNVSTLELGDSALYLCASSLNGVTYNEQFFGPGTRLTVL.

The chain joins TRBV3-1 to TRBJ2-3; D gene ambiguous. Germline V CDR1 and CDR2: LGHDT, YNNKEL (reference sequence). Trimming removed 6 bases at V and 10 bases at J, with 11 bases between. The CDR3 covers 11 residues. CDR3: CASSRTGPQYF. CDR3 DNA: TGTGCCAGCAGTCGGACCGGACCGCAGTATTTT.

The chain combines TRBV12-3 or TRBV12-4 with TRBJ1-5, with D perhaps matching TRBD1 (5 bases). The CDR3 extends over 15 amino acids. Trimming took 6 bases from V and 0 from J, leaving 12 bases between them. The CDR3 region has the DNA TGTGCCAGCAGGGAAGCAGGGTATAGCAATCAGCCCCAGCATTTT. It codes for CASREAGYSNQPQHF.

This clonotype occurred a few times. The V gene is TRBV7-2, the J gene TRBJ1-1; a weak D match, TRBD1 (5 bases). V dropped 5 bases and J dropped 7 bases, with 17 bases sitting between them. The germline CDR1 and CDR2 sequences are SGHTA and FQGNSA. This CDR3 spans 14 amino acids. The CDR3 coding sequence is TGTGCCAGCAGCCTCGAACGGGGGGGTGGTGAAGCTTTCTTT. Protein product: CASSLERGGGEAFF.